Shown below are 4 T cell receptor beta chains from a single sample sequenced in a study of ipilimumab plus nivolumab after autologous stem cell transplantation. The table came from immunoSEQ multiplex PCR; TCRdb's copy has only in-frame clones and leaves some out. The sample includes approximately 20,000 clones, 77% of them seen just once. The starting material was PBMCs, obtained in a trial of ipilimumab plus nivolumab as post-transplant consolidation. Every receptor here comes from a male donor with diffuse large B-cell lymphoma.

This clone has a handful of counts. The rearrangement joins TRBV5-1 to TRBJ1-1, with D perhaps matching TRBD1 (5 bases). Between the trimmed V and J ends, which lost 4 bases and 0 bases, there was a span of 7 bases. CDR1 and CDR2 from the germline V gene are SGHRS and YFSETQ. This CDR3 spans 13 amino acids. The CDR3 DNA reads as TGCGCCAGCAGCATGGGGGTGAACACTGAAGCTTTCTTT. Its protein is CASSMGVNTEAFF.

This chain connects TRBV5-1 to TRBJ2-5; D is unclear. Trimming removed 0 bases from V and 3 bases from J, with 12 bases in between. The CDR3 is 15 residues long. Germline-derived CDR1 and CDR2 are SGHRS and YFSETQ. The CDR3: CASSLAPEAKETQYF. CDR3 coding DNA: TGCGCCAGCAGCTTGGCCCCAGAAGCAAAAGAGACCCAGTACTTC.

The chain joins TRBV30 to TRBJ2-5, with D hard to call. Germline CDR1 is GTSNPN and CDR2 is SVGIG (reference sequence). V was shortened by 0 bases and J by 4 bases, with 3 bases between the two germline ends. The CDR3 has 11 amino acids. The CDR3 DNA is TGTGCCTGGAGTGTAGTAGAGACCCAGTACTTC. Encoded protein: CAWSVVETQYF. Drawing the rest from reference TRBV30 and TRBJ2-5, the complete variable domain is SQTIHQWPATLVQPVGSPLSLECTVEGTSNPNLYWYRQAAGRGLQLLFYSVGIGQISSEVPQNLSASRPQDRQFILSSKKLLLSDSGFYLCAWSVVETQYFGPGTRLLVL.

The V and J genes are TRBV5-6 and TRBJ1-2; TRBD1 matches 8 bases. The germline CDR1 and CDR2 sequences are SGHDT and YYEEEE. Trimming cost V 4 bases and J 5 bases; bases outside gene matches: 7. This CDR3 has 14 residues. CDR3 loop: CASSGEQGGYGYTF. In DNA form, the CDR3 reads TGTGCCAGCAGCGGTGAACAGGGGGGGTATGGCTACACCTTC.